Listed here are 20 T cell receptor beta chains from one sample, sequenced in a study of blood T cell repertoires in COVID-19. Sequencing used immunoSEQ multiplex PCR; TCRdb keeps in-frame clones, though not all of them. The sample comprises around 81,000 clones, almost 85% of which are singletons, and less than 8.5% rests with the top ten. The sequencing input was peripheral blood. These receptors originate from a human donor in a cohort sampled during active COVID-19.

The genes are TRBV7-2 and TRBJ2-3; 13 bases agree with TRBD2. The CDR3 has 16 amino acids. Per the germline V gene, CDR1 is SGHTA and CDR2 is FQGNSA. V lost 6 bases and J lost 6; bases outside the gene matches: 9. This chain's CDR3 is CASRNTSGGALDTQYF. CDR3 coding DNA: TGTGCCAGCAGGAATACTAGCGGGGGGGCCTTGGATACGCAGTATTTT.

In its sample, this clone was seen once. The chain joins TRBV4-2 to TRBJ1-2, with D maybe TRBD1 (5 bases). In germline, CDR1 is LGHNA, CDR2 YNFKEQ. V was trimmed by 1 base and J by 6 bases, leaving 12 bases between them. The CDR3 runs to 14 residues. This chain's CDR3 is CASSQARDSDGYTF. In DNA, the CDR3 is TGTGCCAGCAGCCAAGCTCGGGACTCAGATGGCTACACCTTC.

The V and J genes are TRBV7-2 and TRBJ1-3, with D perhaps TRBD1 (6 bases). The CDR3 spans 17 residues. Trimming shortened V by 5 bases and J by 1 base, and 18 bases separated the two germline ends. The germline gives CDR1 SGHTA, CDR2 FQGNSA. CDR3 nucleotide sequence: TGTGCCAGCAGCACAAACAGGGCCACCTATTCTGGAAACACCATATATTTT. Translated, it gives CASSTNRATYSGNTIYF.

V is TRBV10-2 and J is TRBJ1-2, with TRBD1 matching 9 bases. The V gene's germline CDR1 is WSHSY and CDR2 SAAADI. The CDR3 contains 16 residues. J was trimmed by 4 bases and V by 2 bases; bases with no gene match: 8. Here the CDR3 reads CASSERGTGSLYGYTF. DNA of the CDR3: TGCGCCAGCAGTGAGAGGGGGACAGGGTCCCTCTATGGCTACACCTTC.

This clone came up a few times. The V gene is TRBV6-6, the J gene TRBJ1-1; D unclear. Germline assignment: CDR1 MNHNY and CDR2 SVGAGI (reference sequence). V was pared by 7 bases and J by 4 bases, with 13 bases between. The CDR3 consists of 13 residues. The CDR3 nucleotides read TGTGCCAGCATCCCGACTAAACGCACTGAAGCTTTCTTT. Its translation is CASIPTKRTEAFF.

This clone was seen once. The chain employs TRBV19 and TRBJ1-2; 11 positions agree with TRBD1. The V and J ends lost 9 bases and 2 bases, in that order; junction bases with no gene match: 11. Germline V CDR1 and CDR2: LNHDA, SQIVND (reference sequence). The CDR3 contains 16 residues. CDR3 sequence reads: CASTRDRGTRNYGYTF. As DNA, the CDR3 is TGTGCCAGCACCCGGGACAGGGGGACAAGGAACTATGGCTACACCTTC.

This chain links TRBV14 with TRBJ2-7, with D perhaps TRBD2 (5 bases). V shed 4 bases and J shed 1 base, with 11 bases lying between them. CDR3 length: 14 amino acids. Germline V lookup: CDR1 SGHDN, CDR2 FVKESK. In DNA, the CDR3 is TGTGCCAGCAGCCTGAACGGAGGATCCTACGAGCAGTACTTC. It codes for CASSLNGGSYEQYF.

This clone was found once. The chain carries TRBV30 and TRBJ1-5, with D maybe TRBD1 (6 bases). Germline V gene sequence: CDR1 GTSNPN, CDR2 SVGIG (reference sequence). V was cut by 2 bases and J by 5 bases, with 13 bases left in between. The CDR3 extends over 14 amino acids. In DNA form, the CDR3 reads TGTGCCTGGAGTCCCAGGGGAGGGGATCAGCCCCAGCATTTT. Its translation is CAWSPRGGDQPQHF.

This chain links TRBV9 with TRBJ2-7; 7 bases fit TRBD1. The CDR3 has 14 residues. V lost 0 bases and J lost 6; bases outside the gene matches: 6. Germline V gene sequence: CDR1 SGDLS, CDR2 YYNGEE. The CDR3 reads CASSVEGTVSEQYF. DNA of the CDR3: TGTGCCAGCAGCGTAGAGGGGACAGTCTCCGAGCAGTACTTC.

This chain joins TRBV7-9 and TRBJ1-1; D is unclear. Germline V gives CDR1 SEHNR, CDR2 FQNEAQ (reference sequence). This CDR3 comprises 15 residues. Trimming stripped 1 base from V and 0 bases from J, with 9 bases between. In DNA form, the CDR3 reads TGTGCCAGCAGCTTAGTAGGGAGACTGAACACTGAAGCTTTCTTT. Encoded protein: CASSLVGRLNTEAFF. Variable domain in full (rest from reference TRBV7-9 and TRBJ1-1): DTGVSQNPRHKITKRGQNVTFRCDPISEHNRLYWYRQTLGQGPEFLTYFQNEAQLEKSRLLSDRFSAERPKGSFSTLEIQRTEQGDSAMYLCASSLVGRLNTEAFFGQGTRLTVV.

The chain carries TRBV9 and TRBJ1-2; D might be TRBD1 (5 bases). Germline loops: CDR1 SGDLS, CDR2 YYNGEE. The V and J ends lost 0 bases and 2 bases respectively, with 11 bases between them. The CDR3 has 15 amino acids. This chain's CDR3 is CASSVAPDRNYGYTF. The CDR3, as DNA: TGTGCCAGCAGCGTAGCCCCAGACAGAAACTATGGCTACACCTTC.

The chain joins TRBV7-9 to TRBJ2-5, with TRBD2 matching over 9 bases. V was clipped by 6 bases and J by 2 bases; unmatched bases: 10. The length of the CDR3 is 16 residues. CDR1 SEHNR and CDR2 FQNEAQ come from the germline V gene (reference sequence). This chain's CDR3 is CASRNRERGEQETQYF. The CDR3 nucleotides are TGTGCCAGCAGAAACCGGGAGCGGGGGGAACAAGAGACCCAGTACTTC.

The CDR3 DNA follows: TGTGCCAGCAGCGTAACCGGGATAGAACTGTTTTTT. Translating gives CASSVTGIELFF. The chain joins TRBV9 to TRBJ1-4; no clear D gene. The germline V and J ends were trimmed by 1 base and 12 bases, with 10 bases remaining between them. The CDR3 length is 12 residues. Germline V lookup: CDR1 SGDLS, CDR2 YYNGEE.

This chain joins TRBV5-6 and TRBJ1-3; tentatively, D is TRBD1 (5 bases). V was shortened by 5 bases and J by 0 bases, with 21 bases between the two germline ends. CDR3 length: 18 residues. Germline V lookup: CDR1 SGHDT, CDR2 YYEEEE. This CDR3 is CASREGTFPISSGNTIYF. The CDR3 coding sequence is TGTGCCAGCAGGGAAGGGACTTTCCCAATTAGCTCTGGAAACACCATATATTTT. Full variable domain (rest looked up from reference TRBV5-6 and TRBJ1-3): DAGVTQSPTHLIKTRGQQVTLRCSPKSGHDTVSWYQQALGQGPQFIFQYYEEEERQRGNFPDRFSGHQFPNYSSELNVNALLLGDSALYLCASREGTFPISSGNTIYFGEGSWLTVV.

The rearrangement links TRBV6-5 to TRBJ1-1; D possibly corresponds to TRBD1 (6 bases). Germline lookup yields CDR1 MNHEY and CDR2 SVGAGI. This CDR3 has 11 residues. V was shortened by 5 bases and J by 11 bases, with 12 bases between the two germline ends. The CDR3 DNA follows: TGTGCCAGCAGTACGACAGGACGGGCTTTCTTT. Its protein product is CASSTTGRAFF.

Written as DNA, the CDR3 is TGTGCCAGCAGTTACTCGAATTCGGGACAGCCCCAGCATTTT. Its protein is CASSYSNSGQPQHF. The chain couples TRBV6-2 or TRBV6-3 to TRBJ1-5; D is ambiguous. The CDR3 has 14 amino acids. Germline values: CDR1 MNHEY, CDR2 SVGEGT. With 0 bases removed from V and 7 bases from J, the gap between germline ends came to 10 bases.

This clone was recorded only once. The chain is built from TRBV6-2 or TRBV6-3 and TRBJ2-5; D unresolved. Germline loops: CDR1 MNHEY, CDR2 SVGEGT. The CDR3 runs to 13 residues. V lost 4 bases, J lost 5 bases, and 11 bases lay in between. The CDR3 here is CASSSWMRETQYF. The CDR3 DNA reads TGTGCCAGCAGTTCCTGGATGAGGGAGACCCAGTACTTC.

CDR3 residues: CASSGGNRDTQYF. CDR3 DNA: TGCGCCAGCAGCGGGGGGAATCGAGATACGCAGTATTTT. The chain employs TRBV5-1 and TRBJ2-3; possibly TRBD2 for D (6 bases). The CDR3 totals 13 residues. Germline lookup yields CDR1 SGHRS and CDR2 YFSETQ. The V gene lost 4 bases and the J gene lost 5 bases, with 11 bases spanning the gap.

V and J are TRBV27 and TRBJ1-5, with 7 bases identical to TRBD1. Trimming at V came to 4 bases and at J to 6 bases, leaving 12 bases not matched to a gene. Germline V gene data show CDR1 as MNHEY and CDR2 as SMNVEV (reference sequence). CDR3 size: 16 residues. The CDR3 spells CASSSSRPTGSQPQHF. CDR3 in DNA: TGTGCCAGCAGTTCCAGTCGGCCGACAGGGAGTCAGCCCCAGCATTTT.

This clone was recorded many times. The J gene is TRBJ2-7, the V gene TRBV7-9; D is unresolved. Deletions cut 2 bases from V and 1 base from J, with 3 bases between. The germline CDR1 and CDR2 sequences are SEHNR and FQNEAQ (reference sequence). This CDR3 spans 12 amino acids. CDR3 loop: CASSLQSYEQYF. The CDR3 DNA sequence: TGTGCCAGCAGCTTACAATCCTACGAGCAGTACTTC.